Below are 21 T cell receptor beta chains sequenced from a single sample in a study of blood T cell repertoires in COVID-19. Assay used: immunoSEQ multiplex PCR; TCRdb lists only in-frame clones, some missing. The table records around 230,000 clones, less than 90% of them present only once. What was sequenced was PBMCs or T cells enriched from blood (not recorded which). These receptors came from a woman in her twenties or thirties who had recovered from COVID-19.

The genes are TRBV7-6 and TRBJ2-7; D call uncertain. From germline, CDR1 is SGHVS and CDR2 FNYEAQ. This CDR3 is 14 amino acids long. Trimming stripped 5 bases from V and 6 bases from J, with 17 bases between. As DNA, the CDR3 is TGTGCCAGCAGCCCCCTAGAGAGTTACGGCGAGCAGTACTTC. Protein sequence: CASSPLESYGEQYF. The full variable domain, its missing parts supplied by reference TRBV7-6 and TRBJ2-7, is GAGVSQSPRYKVTKRGQDVALRCDPISGHVSLYWYRQALGQGPEFLTYFNYEAQQDKSGLPNDRFSAERPEGSISTLTIQRTEQRDSAMYRCASSPLESYGEQYFGPGTRLTVT.

The chain uses TRBV27 and TRBJ1-1, with TRBD1 matching 8 bases. This CDR3 has 13 residues. Unmatched junction bases numbered 7, after V lost 6 bases and J lost 7 bases. Germline V gene sequence: CDR1 MNHEY, CDR2 SMNVEV (reference sequence). The DNA for the CDR3 is TGTGCCAGCAGCGAGCAGGGGGCGGTTGAAGCTTTCTTT. It translates to CASSEQGAVEAFF.

The V gene is TRBV9, the J gene TRBJ2-3; TRBD2 is a possible D gene (6 bases). The CDR3 extends over 16 amino acids. Germline CDR1 SGDLS, CDR2 YYNGEE. V was pared by 3 bases and J by 2 bases, with 16 bases between. CDR3 sequence reads: CASSAGNSGHTDTQYF. DNA for the CDR3: TGTGCCAGCAGCGCAGGGAATAGCGGACACACAGATACGCAGTATTTT. The full variable domain, completed using reference TRBV9 and TRBJ2-3, is DSGVTQTPKHLITATGQRVTLRCSPRSGDLSVYWYQQSLDQGLQFLIQYYNGEERAKGNILERFSAQQFPDLHSELNLSSLELGDSALYFCASSAGNSGHTDTQYFGPGTRLTVL.

The CDR3: CASSKASYGYTF. The CDR3 nucleotides are TGTGCCAGCAGCAAGGCTAGCTATGGCTACACCTTC. The chain combines TRBV9 with TRBJ1-2; D call uncertain. V shed 4 bases and J shed 4 bases, with 8 bases lying between them. Germline V lookup: CDR1 SGDLS, CDR2 YYNGEE. The CDR3 covers 12 residues.

The chain carries TRBV7-2 and TRBJ1-1; a possible D gene is TRBD1 (6 bases). The V and J ends lost 4 bases and 1 base respectively, with 10 bases between them. Germline loops: CDR1 SGHTA, CDR2 FQGNSA. The CDR3 loop spans 14 amino acids. DNA of the CDR3: TGTGCCAGCAGCTCACAGGGCTGGAACACTGAAGCTTTCTTT. Its translation is CASSSQGWNTEAFF.

This chain connects TRBV29-1 to TRBJ2-3; the match to TRBD1 covers 7 bases. Germline V CDR1 and CDR2: SQVTM, ANQGSEA. V was clipped by 6 bases and J by 4 bases; unmatched bases: 7. There are 13 residues in the CDR3. Written as DNA, the CDR3 is TGCAGCGTCGGAACCACAGGGGCAGATACGCAGTATTTT. As protein: CSVGTTGADTQYF.

V gene TRBV10-3 combines with J gene TRBJ2-5; maybe TRBD1 (6 bases). V dropped 0 bases and J dropped 0 bases, with 11 bases sitting between them. CDR1 ENHRY and CDR2 SYGVKD come from the germline V gene. The CDR3 loop spans 16 amino acids. The CDR3 nucleotides read TGTGCCATCAGTGAGTCGGGGACACGGAACCAAGAGACCCAGTACTTC. This gives the protein CAISESGTRNQETQYF.

The V call is TRBV9, the J call TRBJ1-2, with D hard to call. In germline, CDR1 is SGDLS, CDR2 YYNGEE. V was trimmed by 4 bases and J by 7 bases, leaving 14 bases between them. This CDR3 is 13 amino acids long. CDR3 bases: TGTGCCAGCAGCCCCCCGGCCGCGGTTGGCTACACCTTC. Translating it yields CASSPPAAVGYTF.

The chain has TRBV27 and TRBJ1-1; D remains ambiguous. Trimming left V 2 bases short and J 6 bases short, with 10 bases between. Germline loops: CDR1 MNHEY, CDR2 SMNVEV (reference sequence). This CDR3 is 13 amino acids long. CDR3 amino acids: CASSLDQRAEAFF. The DNA of the CDR3 is TGTGCCAGCAGTTTAGACCAGCGGGCTGAAGCTTTCTTT.

The rearrangement uses TRBV7-2 and TRBJ1-5; weak D call: TRBD1 (6 bases). Germline values: CDR1 SGHTA, CDR2 FQGNSA. The V and J ends lost 4 bases and 3 bases respectively, with 19 bases between them. This CDR3 region has 17 residues. The CDR3 loop reads CASSSEHRTATNQPQHF. As DNA, the CDR3 is TGTGCCAGCAGCTCCGAGCATAGGACAGCAACCAATCAGCCCCAGCATTTT.

This clone was detected a few times. The V call is TRBV6-5, the J call TRBJ1-5; D not certain. The germline V gene has CDR1 MNHEY and CDR2 SVGAGI. CDR3 length: 13 amino acids. Deletions cut 2 bases from V and 7 bases from J, with 9 bases between. The CDR3 nucleotides are TGTGCCAGCAGTTACACGAGGGAACAGCCCCAGCATTTT. This encodes CASSYTREQPQHF.

The chain joins TRBV12-3 or TRBV12-4 to TRBJ2-3, with D uncertain. The CDR3 runs 10 residues. Trimming stripped 6 bases from V and 5 bases from J, with 3 bases between. The CDR3 DNA reads TGTGCCAGCAGCCGAGATACGCAGTATTTT. Protein sequence: CASSRDTQYF.

The V and J genes are TRBV4-3 and TRBJ2-1; tentative D call: TRBD1 (7 bases). The CDR3 is made up of 17 amino acids. CDR1 and CDR2 from the germline V gene are LGHNA and YSLEER. V was clipped by 4 bases and J by 6 bases, with 22 bases between them. The chain's CDR3 is CASSPDVWRQGGNEQFF. In DNA, the CDR3 is TGCGCCAGCAGCCCGGACGTCTGGAGACAGGGAGGCAATGAGCAGTTCTTC.

V gene TRBV5-1 combines with J gene TRBJ1-1, with a weak D call TRBD1 (6 bases). V was shortened by 5 bases and J by 6 bases, with 26 bases between the two germline ends. This CDR3 spans 17 amino acids. Germline V gene data show CDR1 as SGHRS and CDR2 as YFSETQ. The DNA of the CDR3 is TGCGCCAGCAGACCCCTGGACAGTTCTAGTACAAACGCTGAAGCTTTCTTT. The encoded protein is CASRPLDSSSTNAEAFF.

This rearrangement joins TRBV4-2 to TRBJ2-7; 10 positions agree with TRBD2. V gave up 0 bases and J gave up 0 bases; unmatched junction bases: 14. This CDR3 is 20 amino acids long. Germline V CDR1 and CDR2: LGHNA, YNFKEQ. In DNA form, the CDR3 reads TGTGCCAGCAGCCAAGAAGGAAGTAGCGGGGGGTTACCTAGCTCCTACGAGCAGTACTTC. This encodes CASSQEGSSGGLPSSYEQYF.

The V and J genes are TRBV18 and TRBJ1-4; tentative D call: TRBD1 (5 bases). This CDR3 is 15 amino acids long. Trimming left V 2 bases short and J 2 bases short, with 9 bases between. Germline values: CDR1 KGHSH, CDR2 LQKENI. The CDR3 is CASSPGQGTNEKLFF. CDR3 nucleotides: TGTGCCAGCTCACCAGGTCAGGGTACTAATGAAAAACTGTTTTTT. Full variable domain (outside the CDR3, taken from reference TRBV18 and TRBJ1-4): NAGVMQNPRHLVRRRGQEARLRCSPMKGHSHVYWYRQLPEEGLKFMVYLQKENIIDESGMPKERFSAEFPKEGPSILRIQQVVRGDSAAYFCASSPGQGTNEKLFFGSGTQLSVL.

J is TRBJ2-7 and V is TRBV7-2, with a possible D match to TRBD1 (5 bases). Germline CDR1 is SGHTA and CDR2 is FQGNSA. Trimming left V 5 bases short and J 3 bases short, with 17 bases between. This CDR3 region has 15 residues. This chain's CDR3 is CASSTSISGYYEQYF. The CDR3 nucleotides are TGTGCCAGCAGCACCTCAATATCAGGGTACTACGAGCAGTACTTC.

V is TRBV6-5 and J is TRBJ1-2, with TRBD1 matching over 7 bases. CDR3 length: 13 residues. CDR1 MNHEY and CDR2 SVGAGI come from the germline V gene. V was pared by 9 bases and J by 4 bases, with 8 bases of the junction left unmatched. The CDR3 DNA is TGTGCCAGTTGGGACAGAGGACCCTATGGCTACACCTTC. Translation: CASWDRGPYGYTF.

This clone showed up just once. Additional DNA sequences in this sample encode the identical CDR3. The chain combines TRBV11-3 with TRBJ1-1; D uncertain. The germline V and J ends were trimmed by 0 bases and 1 base, with 3 bases remaining between them. CDR3 length: 13 amino acids. Per the germline V gene, CDR1 is SGHNT and CDR2 is YENEEA. CDR3 DNA: TGTGCCAGCAGCTTAGATAGGAACACTGAAGCTTTCTTT. Translated, it gives CASSLDRNTEAFF.

CDR3 residues: CASNREVAAGELFF. DNA for the CDR3: TGTGCCAGTAACAGGGAAGTTGCTGCCGGGGAGCTGTTTTTT. The chain employs TRBV9 and TRBJ2-2; D might be TRBD1 (6 bases). The length of the CDR3 is 14 residues. Trimming took off 8 bases at V and 6 bases at J, with 17 bases between the two ends. The germline V gene has CDR1 SGDLS and CDR2 YYNGEE.

This chain connects TRBV6-5 to TRBJ1-5; 7 nucleotides line up with TRBD1. The trim removed 11 bases at V and 3 bases at J, leaving 7 bases unmatched. The CDR3 spans 13 residues. Germline-derived CDR1 and CDR2 are MNHEY and SVGAGI. Written as DNA, the CDR3 is TGTGCCGTCGGGACAGATAACAATCAGCCCCAGCATTTT. Protein sequence: CAVGTDNNQPQHF.